This TCR beta chain was recorded in a study of CD8+ T cells in alopecia areata. Germline V CDR1 and CDR2: GTSNPN, SVGIG (reference sequence). This CDR3 has 12 residues. V shed 2 bases and J shed 7 bases, with 8 bases lying between them. In each case, RNA was isolated and then reverse transcribed into cDNA as the sequencing template. Clones were read by immunoSEQ multiplex PCR, and TCRdb kept only the in-frame ones, dropping some. The sample contains fewer than 200,000 clones, approximately 56% of which appear only once. This chain joins TRBV30 and TRBJ2-2; tentatively, D is TRBD1 or TRBD2 (5 bases each). Specimen: CD4+ T cells sorted from blood, collected at week 0. This TCR derives from a human donor with alopecia areata. The CDR3: CAWSMGVGELFF. CDR3 bases: TGTGCCTGGAGTATGGGGGTCGGGGAGCTGTTTTTT.